This TCR beta chain was retrieved from a study of blood T cell repertoires in COVID-19. As for the study in general: Researchers got acute and convalescent COVID-19 samples from the United States, Italy and Spain. PBMCs, B-cell-depleted T cells, or T cells provided the cDNA or gDNA that made up the material.

Looked up from germline, CDR1 is MNHEY and CDR2 is SMNVEV (reference sequence). The CDR3 covers 16 residues. The V gene lost 8 bases and the J gene lost 4 bases, with 23 bases spanning the gap. Per the original methods: Reference gene primers were amplified, and this amplification served to estimate nucleated cell counts. Assay: immunoSEQ multiplex PCR; the TCRdb copy retains only in-frame clones and omits some. V and J calls plus clone size are reproduced from that table; the DNA served to infer D and trimming. The sample contains more than 200,000 clones, about 86% of which appear only once. The receptor comes from an elderly man with acute or convalescent COVID-19. Specimen: peripheral blood. The chain carries TRBV27 and TRBJ1-2; possible D gene TRBD1, 6 bases. CDR3 amino acids: CASRGGQGPEVYGYTF. As DNA, the CDR3 is TGTGCCAGCCGCGGGGGCCAGGGGCCTGAGGTCTATGGCTACACCTTC.